This T cell receptor (beta chain) comes out of a study of Graves' ophthalmopathy and Graves' hyperthyroidism. Comments on this clonotype: Its antigen is not identified.

CDR3 length equals 13 residues. The ends lost 8 bases at V and 2 bases at J; junction bases unmatched: 5. Per the germline V gene, CDR1 is MGHDK and CDR2 is SYGVNS. Regarding the study as a whole: Also, most clonotypes expanded in the thyroid above 0.001 frequency appeared in blood. Stable hyperthyroidism and ophthalmopathy were told apart by a 13-signature model, which achieved about 88% sensitivity and 65% to 83% specificity.

Amplification from RNA transcripts yielded the TCR beta CDR3 regions. Scientists carried out first-round RT-PCR using HTBI primers and then a second-round multiplex PCR. TCRdb analysed the multiplex PCR reads with MiXCR anew, one entry per CDR3 protein. The sample comprises about 240,000 distinct CDR3 sequences, 45% of which are singletons, and less than 60% rests with the top ten. This clonotype originated in an adult man with Graves' ophthalmopathy. This sequence joins TRBV25-1 and TRBJ2-7, with 8 nucleotides matching TRBD2. What was sequenced was peripheral blood. CDR3 bases: TGTGCCAGCGGCTCGGGGGGGGCCTACGAGCAGTACTTC. Translation gives CASGSGGAYEQYF.